This T cell receptor (beta chain) comes out of a study of T cell responses to AZD1222 COVID-19 vaccine (dated by TCRdb to the early 2020s). General notes on the study: TCR sequencing covered over 230 trial participants: 207 given two doses of AZD1222 and about 26 given two doses of MenACWY control vaccine. Trial participants were enrolled into age subgroups of 18-55, 56-69 and 70-plus years, which contained roughly 150, 30 and 60 TCR-sequenced participants, respectively.

As for this clone: This receptor's antigen is unknown. Sequence at one end of the junction differs from germline and may be a read error.

The CDR3 regions of human TCRbeta chains were analyzed by immunosequencing. Turning to the authors' computational methods: TCRs in the repertoires were matched against a reference library of SARS-CoV-2-specific TCRs that had been generated with the MIRA antigen-specificity platform. Breadth was defined as the fraction of unique TCRs that were SARS-CoV-2-associated, and depth was defined as the fraction of total T cells that were SARS-CoV-2-associated. Each spike-specific TCR was assigned to its reactive spike region and to a CD4 or CD8 class using the MIRA data. Log10-transformed breadth and depth values were compared by one-way ANOVA with Sidak's multiple comparisons tests. TCRdb holds this immuneACCESS table with in-frame rearrangements only. Some clones are missing; in checked studies, unresolved V genes explain under half, and the rest has no known cause. For V, J and clone size, that table is used; D and trimming come from the DNA. This sample holds roughly 84,000 clones; 70% to 90% were observed only once. The top ten hold 9% to 14% of the sample.

General findings and caveats noted by the study authors: Most participants were white British and females outnumbered males, and the authors suggested that clonal diversity may have been underestimated. Spike-specific TCR breadth and depth rose significantly after two AZD1222 doses compared with day 0 and with MenACWY recipients. The whole spike protein was spanned by vaccine-associated CD4 TCRs, and dominant responses were seen in regions 160-218 and 743-854. Only six AZD1222 recipients were SARS-CoV-2 seropositive at baseline, limiting conclusions about previously exposed vaccinees. Reportedly, close to half of the unique spike-specific TCRs recognized epitopes lying outside the regions that are mutated in the B.1.351 and B.1.1.7 variants. The 56-69-year group was small, and its depth increase did not reach significance, likely because of low power. No day 14 peak-response samples were available, so repertoires were characterized only after the peak T cell response.

The meaning of the sample's time point label: about 28 days (+/-7) after the second vaccine dose. AZD1222 recipients with second doses at about 4 weeks or about 12 weeks were pooled, because spike-specific TCR depth and breadth did not differ between schedules. The vaccinee samples were drawn from two UK trials, COV001 and COV002, one of which was a single-blind randomized controlled phase 2/3 trial testing AZD1222 (ChAdOx1 nCoV-19) in healthy adults. For TCRbeta chain sequencing, PBMC samples were collected from trial participants at day 0 and at day 28 after the second dose. The clonotype comes from an adult who received the AZD1222 COVID-19 vaccine. Sequencing was performed on peripheral blood, taken 28 days after the second AZD1222 dose.

The nucleotide sequence is TGTGCCAGCAGCTTAGGAGGGAACTCTGAAGCTTTCTTT. This is translated as CASSLGGNSEAFF. Recombination joined TRBV7-9 with TRBJ1-1; the D gene assignment is ambiguous. CDR1 and CDR2 were assigned from the germline V gene (reference sequence) as SEHNR and FQNEAQ. The CDR3 sequence holds 13 residues, the cysteine and phenylalanine included. Only the CDR3 portion is preserved as DNA: 39 bases, with reading frame beginning at the first base.